This TCR beta chain appears in the sequencing data of a study of T cells in Graves' hyperthyroidism and ophthalmopathy. Whole-study findings and limits: It was a median around seven months before onset that the model predicted ophthalmopathy.

Amplification of TCR beta CDR3 regions used RNA as the template. The TCR CDR3 was amplified in a first-round RT-PCR using the HTBI primer set. TCRdb re-analysed the multiplex PCR reads in MiXCR, keeping a single row per CDR3 protein. The table has 700,000 or so distinct CDR3 sequences, about 16% seen once. This clonotype was seen ten or more times. No antigen is known for it. If no ophthalmopathy progression occurred within 18 months, Graves' hyperthyroidism was stable. Cells are PBMCs isolated from approximately 9.2 ml of fresh blood. This CDR3 has 13 amino acids. The germline V gene encodes CDR1 MNHEY and CDR2 SMNVEV (reference sequence). Trimming pared 3 bases from V and 10 bases from J, leaving 10 bases between.

This rearrangement joins TRBV27 to TRBJ1-6, with D perhaps matching TRBD1 (5 bases). Material: blood. The sequence was collected from a man aged 18 to 35 with Graves' hyperthyroidism. CDR3 sequence (DNA): TGTGCCAGCAGTTTCGTCAGGGAATCACCCCTCCACTTT. Residues: CASSFVRESPLHF.